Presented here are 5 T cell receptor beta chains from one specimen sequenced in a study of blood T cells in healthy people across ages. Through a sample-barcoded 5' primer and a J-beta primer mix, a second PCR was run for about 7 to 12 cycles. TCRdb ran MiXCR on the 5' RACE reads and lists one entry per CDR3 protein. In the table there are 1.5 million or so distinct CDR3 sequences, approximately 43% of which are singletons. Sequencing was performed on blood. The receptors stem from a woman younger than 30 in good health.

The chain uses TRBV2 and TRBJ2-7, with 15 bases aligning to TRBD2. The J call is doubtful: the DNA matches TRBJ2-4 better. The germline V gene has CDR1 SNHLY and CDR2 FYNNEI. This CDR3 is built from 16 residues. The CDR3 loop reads CASRGLAGGTLNIQYF. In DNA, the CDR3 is TGTGCCAGCAGGGGACTAGCGGGGGGCACCTTGAACATTCAGTACTTC.

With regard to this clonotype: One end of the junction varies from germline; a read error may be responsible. CDR3 in amino acids: CASSLGASGRAFYNERFF. The CDR3 region has the DNA TGTGCCAGCAGTTTAGGGGCTAGCGGGAGGGCCTTCTACAATGAGCGGTTCTTC. The chain employs TRBV27 and TRBJ2-1, with TRBD2 matching over 12 bases. Germline CDR1 and CDR2: MNHEY and SMNVEV (reference sequence). CDR3 length: 18 residues.

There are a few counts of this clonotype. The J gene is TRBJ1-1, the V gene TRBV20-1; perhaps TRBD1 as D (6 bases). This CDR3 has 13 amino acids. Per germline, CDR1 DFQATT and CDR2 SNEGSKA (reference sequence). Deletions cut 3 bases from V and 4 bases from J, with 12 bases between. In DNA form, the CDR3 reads TGCAGTGCTAGTTCAGGGGCTCGCACTGAAGCTTTCTTT. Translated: CSASSGARTEAFF.

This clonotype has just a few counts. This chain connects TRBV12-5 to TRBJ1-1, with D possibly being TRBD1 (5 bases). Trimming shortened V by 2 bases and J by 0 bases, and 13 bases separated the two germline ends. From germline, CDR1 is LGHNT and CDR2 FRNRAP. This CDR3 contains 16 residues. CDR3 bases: TGTGCTAGTGGTTTGTCGAAAACAGGCATGAACACTGAAGCTTTCTTT. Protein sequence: CASGLSKTGMNTEAFF. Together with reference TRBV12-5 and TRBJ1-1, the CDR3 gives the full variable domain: DARVTQTPRHKVTEMGQEVTMRCQPILGHNTVFWYRQTMMQGLELLAYFRNRAPLDDSGMPKDRFSAEMPDATLATLKIQPSEPRDSAVYFCASGLSKTGMNTEAFFGQGTRLTVV.

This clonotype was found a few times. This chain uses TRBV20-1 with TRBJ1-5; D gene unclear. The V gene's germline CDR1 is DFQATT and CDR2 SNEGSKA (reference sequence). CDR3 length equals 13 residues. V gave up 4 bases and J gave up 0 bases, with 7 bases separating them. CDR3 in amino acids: CSAIEISNQPQHF. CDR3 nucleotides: TGCAGTGCTATTGAGATTAGCAATCAGCCCCAGCATTTT.